This T cell receptor beta chain came from a study of T-cell reconstitution after alpha-beta-depleted transplantation in children. Using unique molecular identifiers, the investigators prepared the TCRbeta library. TCRdb re-derived calls from the PCR reads in MiXCR, one entry per CDR3 protein. The profile shows 550,000 to 600,000 distinct CDR3 sequences, around 23% of them singletons. The CDR3 totals 15 residues. The germline gives CDR1 SGHVS, CDR2 FQNEAQ. V shed 5 bases and J 5 bases; nucleotides not matched to a gene: 7. The gene calls are TRBV7-8 and TRBJ2-1; 9 bases match TRBD1. The TCR was taken from a boy in the first two years of life who had a stem cell transplant for acute myeloid leukemia, so the T cells may come from the graft donor. The sample in question was PBMCs, mostly from graft donor cells, obtained 360 days after TCRalphabeta/CD19-depleted stem cell transplant. Here the CDR3 DNA reads TGTGCCAGCAGCCCTTTCGGGACAGGGAACAATGAGCAGTTCTTC. Translation gives CASSPFGTGNNEQFF.